The entry that follows covers one T cell receptor beta chain sequence. Cohorts were determined from participant-reported clinical history. Germline-derived CDR1 and CDR2 are SGHTA and FQGNSA. CDR3 length: 14 amino acids. Trimming removed 8 bases at V and 3 bases at J, with 14 bases between. Per the authors' pipeline: The authors estimated nucleated cell counts from reference gene primer amplification. Using immunoSEQ multiplex PCR, the repertoire was profiled, and TCRdb retains in-frame clones only, with some absent. That table is the source of V, J and clone size, and D and trimming were worked out from the DNA. There are a few hundred thousand clones in the sample; 90% occur only once, and 3.5% to 4.5% lies in the top ten. This entry comes from a study of blood T cell repertoires in COVID-19. Study at large: Spain, Italy and the United States supplied samples that represented acute and convalescent COVID-19.

The chain is built from TRBV7-2 and TRBJ1-5; TRBD1 is a possible D gene (5 bases). Specimen: PBMCs or T cells enriched from blood (not recorded which). This receptor was obtained from a woman between 18 and 29 years old with acute COVID-19. This CDR3 is CASHSGRYNQPQHF. As DNA, the CDR3 is TGTGCCAGCCACTCAGGGCGCTACAATCAGCCCCAGCATTTT.